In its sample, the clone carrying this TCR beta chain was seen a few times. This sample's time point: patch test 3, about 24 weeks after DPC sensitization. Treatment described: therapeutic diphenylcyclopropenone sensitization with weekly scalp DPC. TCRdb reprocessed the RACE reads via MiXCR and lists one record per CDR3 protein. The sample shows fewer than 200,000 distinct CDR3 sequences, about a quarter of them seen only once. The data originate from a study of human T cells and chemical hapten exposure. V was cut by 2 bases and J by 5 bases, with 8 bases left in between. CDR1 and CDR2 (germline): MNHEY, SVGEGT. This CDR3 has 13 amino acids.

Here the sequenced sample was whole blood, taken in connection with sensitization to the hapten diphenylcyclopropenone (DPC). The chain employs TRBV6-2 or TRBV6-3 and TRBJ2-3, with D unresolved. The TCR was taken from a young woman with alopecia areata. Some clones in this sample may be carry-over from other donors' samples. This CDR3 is CASSYLSEDTQYF. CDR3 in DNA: TGTGCCAGCAGTTACCTAAGTGAAGATACGCAGTATTTT.